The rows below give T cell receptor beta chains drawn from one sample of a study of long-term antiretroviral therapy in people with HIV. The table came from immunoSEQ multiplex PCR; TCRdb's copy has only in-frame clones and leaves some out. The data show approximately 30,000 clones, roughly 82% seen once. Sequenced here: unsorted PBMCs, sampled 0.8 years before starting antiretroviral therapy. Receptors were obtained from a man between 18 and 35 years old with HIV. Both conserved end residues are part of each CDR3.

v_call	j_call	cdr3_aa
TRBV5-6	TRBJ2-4	CASSPGGDIQYF
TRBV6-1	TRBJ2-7	CASSLDRAYEQYF
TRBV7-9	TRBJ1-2	CASSLAGIGQGNYGYTF
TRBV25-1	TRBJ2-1	CASSENYNEQFF
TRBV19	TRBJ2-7	CASSIDLRAEVNGQYF
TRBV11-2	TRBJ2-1	CASSLVGNEQFF
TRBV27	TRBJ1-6	CASSLTGVRPPLHF
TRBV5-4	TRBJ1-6	CASSSPGRAPLHF
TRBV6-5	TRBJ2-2	CASTLLNTGELFF
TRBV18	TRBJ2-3	CASSPTSGRAGNTQYF
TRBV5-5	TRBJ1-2	CASSRDRDGYTF
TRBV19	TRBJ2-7	CASSPLGQGYEQYF
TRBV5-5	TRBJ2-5	CASRLGPQETQYF
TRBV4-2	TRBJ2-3	CACGGTLTDTQYF
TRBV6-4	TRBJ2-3	CASSASSADTQYF
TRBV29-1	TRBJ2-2	CSVREGGREDTGELFF
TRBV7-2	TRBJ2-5	CASSLTLYLAGPYF
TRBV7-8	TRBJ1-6	CASSLQENRYNSPLHF
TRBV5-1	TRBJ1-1	CASTGPENTEAFF
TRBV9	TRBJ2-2	CASSPRGWTGDINTGELFF
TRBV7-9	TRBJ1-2	CASSLDPSEGYTF
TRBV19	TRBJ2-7	CASRDRDRAPYEQYF
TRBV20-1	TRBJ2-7	CSAREGYEQYF
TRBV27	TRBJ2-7	CASSLTGTPYEQYF
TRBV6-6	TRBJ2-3	CASSFLAGGNTDTQYF
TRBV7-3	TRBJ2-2	CASSPTTGNTGELFF